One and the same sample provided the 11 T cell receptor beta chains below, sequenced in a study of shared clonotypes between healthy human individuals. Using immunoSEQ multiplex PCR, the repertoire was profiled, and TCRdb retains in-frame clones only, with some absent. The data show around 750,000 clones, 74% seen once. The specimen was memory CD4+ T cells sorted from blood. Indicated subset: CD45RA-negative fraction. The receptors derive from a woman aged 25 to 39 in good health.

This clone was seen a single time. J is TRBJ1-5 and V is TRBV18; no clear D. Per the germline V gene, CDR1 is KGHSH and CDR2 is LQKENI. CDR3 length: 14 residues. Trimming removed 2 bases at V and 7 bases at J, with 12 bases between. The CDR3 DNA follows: TGTGCCAGCTCACCAGATAGCGGTTTGCAGCCCCAGCATTTT. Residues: CASSPDSGLQPQHF.

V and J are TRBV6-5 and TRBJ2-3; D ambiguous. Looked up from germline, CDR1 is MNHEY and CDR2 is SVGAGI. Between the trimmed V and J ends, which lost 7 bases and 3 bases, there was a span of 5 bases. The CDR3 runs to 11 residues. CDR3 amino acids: CASKQTDTQYF. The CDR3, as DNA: TGTGCCAGCAAACAGACAGATACGCAGTATTTT.

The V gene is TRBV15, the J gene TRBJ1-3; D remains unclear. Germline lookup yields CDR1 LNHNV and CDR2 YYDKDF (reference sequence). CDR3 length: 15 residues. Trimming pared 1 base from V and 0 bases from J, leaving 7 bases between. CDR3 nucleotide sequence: TGTGCCACCAGCAGAGTTTACGGCTCTGGAAACACCATATATTTT. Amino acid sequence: CATSRVYGSGNTIYF. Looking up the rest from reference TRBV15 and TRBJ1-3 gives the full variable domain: DAMVIQNPRYQVTQFGKPVTLSCSQTLNHNVMYWYQQKSSQAPKLLFHYYDKDFNNEADTPDNFQSRRPNTSFCFLDIRSPGLGDTAMYLCATSRVYGSGNTIYFGEGSWLTVV.

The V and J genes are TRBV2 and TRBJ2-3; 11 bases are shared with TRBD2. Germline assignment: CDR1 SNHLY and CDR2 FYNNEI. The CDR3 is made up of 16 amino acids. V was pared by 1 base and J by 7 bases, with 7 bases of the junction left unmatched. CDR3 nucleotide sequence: TGTGCCAGCAGTGAAGATACTAGCGGGAGCGGGTATACGCAGTATTTT. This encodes CASSEDTSGSGYTQYF.

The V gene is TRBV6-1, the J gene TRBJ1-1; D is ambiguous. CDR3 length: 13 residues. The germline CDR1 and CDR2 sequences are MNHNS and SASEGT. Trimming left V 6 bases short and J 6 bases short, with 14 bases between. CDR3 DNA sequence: TGTGCCAGCAGGGAGGTCCCAAACGCTGAAGCTTTCTTT. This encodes CASREVPNAEAFF.

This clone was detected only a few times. In DNA, the CDR3 is TGTGCCACCAGCAGAGATCAGGGCGCTGGAAACACCATATATTTT. Translating gives CATSRDQGAGNTIYF. J is TRBJ1-3 and V is TRBV15; the D gene is possibly TRBD1 (5 bases). Germline V gene data show CDR1 as LNHNV and CDR2 as YYDKDF (reference sequence). The CDR3 loop spans 15 amino acids. The V and J ends lost 0 bases and 2 bases respectively, with 8 bases between them.

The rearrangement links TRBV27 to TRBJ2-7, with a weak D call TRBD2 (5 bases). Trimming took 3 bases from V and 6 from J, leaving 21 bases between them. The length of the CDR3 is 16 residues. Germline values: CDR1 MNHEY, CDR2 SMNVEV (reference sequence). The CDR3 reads CASSFLGGAGEGEQYF. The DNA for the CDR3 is TGTGCCAGCAGTTTTCTTGGTGGTGCAGGCGAGGGCGAGCAGTACTTC.

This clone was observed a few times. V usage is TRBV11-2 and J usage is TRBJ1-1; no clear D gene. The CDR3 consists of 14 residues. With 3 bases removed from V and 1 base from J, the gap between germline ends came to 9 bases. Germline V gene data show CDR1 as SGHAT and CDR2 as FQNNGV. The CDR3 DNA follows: TGTGCCAGCAGCTTGCGGGATTGGAACACTGAAGCTTTCTTT. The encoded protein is CASSLRDWNTEAFF.

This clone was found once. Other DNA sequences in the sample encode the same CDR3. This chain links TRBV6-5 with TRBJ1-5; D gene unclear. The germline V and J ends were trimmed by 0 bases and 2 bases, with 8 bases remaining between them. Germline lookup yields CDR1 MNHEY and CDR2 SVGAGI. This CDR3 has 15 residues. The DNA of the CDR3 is TGTGCCAGCAGTTACTCACAAGAAGGCAATCAGCCCCAGCATTTT. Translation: CASSYSQEGNQPQHF.

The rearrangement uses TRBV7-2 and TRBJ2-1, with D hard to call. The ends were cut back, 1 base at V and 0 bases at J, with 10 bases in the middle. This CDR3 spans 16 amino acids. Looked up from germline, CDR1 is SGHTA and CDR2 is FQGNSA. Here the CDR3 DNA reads TGTGCCAGCAGCTTAGAGCACCCCAGCTCCTACAATGAGCAGTTCTTC. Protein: CASSLEHPSSYNEQFF. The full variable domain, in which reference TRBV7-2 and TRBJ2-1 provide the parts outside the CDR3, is GAGVSQSPSNKVTEKGKDVELRCDPISGHTALYWYRQSLGQGLEFLIYFQGNSAPDKSGLPSDRFSAERTGGSVSTLTIQRTQQEDSAVYLCASSLEHPSSYNEQFFGPGTRLTVL.

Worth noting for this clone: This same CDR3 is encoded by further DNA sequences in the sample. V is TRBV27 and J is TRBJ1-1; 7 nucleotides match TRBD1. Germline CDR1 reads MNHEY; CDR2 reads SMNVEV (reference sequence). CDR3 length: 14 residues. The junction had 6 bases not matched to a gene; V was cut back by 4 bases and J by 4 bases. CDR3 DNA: TGTGCCAGCAGTTCGACAGGGTGGGGCACTGAAGCTTTCTTT. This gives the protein CASSSTGWGTEAFF.